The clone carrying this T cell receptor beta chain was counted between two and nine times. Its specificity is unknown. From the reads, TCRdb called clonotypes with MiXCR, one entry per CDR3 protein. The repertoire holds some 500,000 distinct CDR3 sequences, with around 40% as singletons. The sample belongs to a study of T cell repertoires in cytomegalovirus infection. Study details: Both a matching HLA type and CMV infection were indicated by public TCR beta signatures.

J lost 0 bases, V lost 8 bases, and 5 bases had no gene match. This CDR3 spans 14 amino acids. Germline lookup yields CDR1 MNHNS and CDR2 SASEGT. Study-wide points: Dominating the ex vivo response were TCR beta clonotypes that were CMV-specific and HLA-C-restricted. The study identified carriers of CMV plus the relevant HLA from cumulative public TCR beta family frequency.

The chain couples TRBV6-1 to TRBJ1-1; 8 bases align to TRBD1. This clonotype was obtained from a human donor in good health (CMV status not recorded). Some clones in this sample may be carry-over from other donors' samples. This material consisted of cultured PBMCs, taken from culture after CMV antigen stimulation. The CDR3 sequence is CASAKQGVNTEAFF. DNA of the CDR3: TGTGCCAGCGCAAAACAGGGGGTGAACACTGAAGCTTTCTTT.